The clone carrying this T cell receptor beta chain appeared many times. The data were taken from a study of T-cell reconstitution after alpha-beta-depleted transplantation in children. Unique molecular identifiers were used in preparing the TCRbeta library. TCRdb redid the calling of the PCR reads with MiXCR, one entry per CDR3 protein. The data hold some 190,000 distinct CDR3 sequences, with over 8.5% observed a single time. Germline CDR1 is WNHNN and CDR2 is SYGVQD (reference sequence). Unmatched junction bases numbered 6, after V lost 3 bases and J lost 4 bases. The CDR3 totals 16 residues. This material consisted of PBMCs, taken before TCRalphabeta/CD19-depleted stem cell transplant. The gene calls are TRBV10-1 and TRBJ2-1; 10 bases match TRBD2. The sequence came from a boy between 2 and 15 years old with acute myeloid leukemia, due to receive a stem cell transplant. CDR3 coding DNA: TGCGCCAGCAGTGACCTAGCGGGAGTAAATTACAATGAGCAGTTCTTC. This codes for CASSDLAGVNYNEQFF.